The 26 T cell receptor beta chains below were found in one sample sequenced in a study of PD-1 blockade in classical Hodgkin lymphoma. The time point is: cycle 4 day 1 (C4D1), after six to seven weeks of nivolumab. Each of the patients experienced relapse following autologous stem cell transplantation, and their brentuximab vedotin exposure differed. The method was immunoSEQ multiplex PCR; TCRdb's version includes in-frame clones alone and lacks a portion of them. The profile shows 20,000 to 25,000 clones, roughly 80% of them singletons. Material: peripheral blood mononuclear cells (PBMCs), obtained before the fourth cycle of nivolumab. The source is a human donor with classical Hodgkin lymphoma.

The chain combines TRBV5-1 with TRBJ2-2; tentatively, D is TRBD1 (6 bases). The V gene lost 0 bases and the J gene lost 6 bases, with 9 bases spanning the gap. Per germline, CDR1 SGHRS and CDR2 YFSETQ. CDR3 size: 14 residues. For the CDR3, the DNA is TGCGCCAGCAGCTTGGAACAGGGCGCCGGGGAGCTGTTTTTT. Translation gives CASSLEQGAGELFF. The variable domain in full, completed from reference TRBV5-1 and TRBJ2-2, reads KAGVTQTPRYLIKTRGQQVTLSCSPISGHRSVSWYQQTPGQGLQFLFEYFSETQRNKGNFPGRFSGRQFSNSRSEMNVSTLELGDSALYLCASSLEQGAGELFFGEGSRLTVL.

V and J are TRBV29-1 and TRBJ2-1; TRBD1 might be the D (6 bases). V shed 6 bases and J shed 5 bases, with 14 bases lying between them. This CDR3 has 13 residues. Germline CDR1 SQVTM, CDR2 ANQGSEA. As DNA, the CDR3 is TGCAGCGTCAGGGGTTGGTTTGACAATGAGCAGTTCTTC. This codes for CSVRGWFDNEQFF.

V usage is TRBV5-5 and J usage is TRBJ2-5; D is perhaps TRBD1 (6 bases). Germline values: CDR1 SGHKS, CDR2 YYEKEE (reference sequence). Trimming stripped 5 bases from V and 2 bases from J, with 16 bases between. CDR3 length equals 15 residues. CDR3 nucleotide sequence: TGTGCCAGCAGATCATTACAGGGCAGTCAAGAGACCCAGTACTTC. This encodes CASRSLQGSQETQYF.

J is TRBJ2-7 and V is TRBV5-3; the match to TRBD2 covers 8 bases. TRBV5-3 qualifies as an ORF whose function is uncertain. V gave up 0 bases and J gave up 0 bases; unmatched junction bases: 5. The CDR3 covers 16 residues. This CDR3 is CARSLASLADSYEQYF. The DNA of the CDR3 is TGTGCCAGAAGCTTGGCCTCACTAGCGGACTCCTACGAGCAGTACTTC.

Here the CDR3 DNA reads TGCGCCAGCAGCCAAGGCGGAGCGGGAGGGGGCACAGATACGCAGTATTTT. Translated: CASSQGGAGGGTDTQYF. The V call is TRBV4-1, the J call TRBJ2-3, with 10 bases identical to TRBD2. Germline CDR1 is MGHRA and CDR2 is YSYEKL. With V trimmed by 1 base and J by 1 base, 5 bases remained unmatched. The CDR3 is 17 residues long.

In DNA, the CDR3 is TGTGCCAGCAGTTACTTCCGGGACAAAAGCACAGATACGCAGTATTTT. Translated, it gives CASSYFRDKSTDTQYF. V is TRBV6-5 and J is TRBJ2-3, with a tentative D call TRBD1 (6 bases). With 1 base removed from V and 0 bases from J, the gap between germline ends came to 11 bases. The germline CDR1 and CDR2 sequences are MNHEY and SVGAGI. There are 16 residues in the CDR3.

This sequence joins TRBV30 and TRBJ2-7, with D hard to call. V was trimmed by 2 bases and J by 3 bases, leaving 17 bases between them. This CDR3 is built from 15 residues. The germline gives CDR1 GTSNPN, CDR2 SVGIG (reference sequence). The CDR3 coding sequence is TGTGCCTGGAGTTCCCTCCCCCCGCGGTTCTACGAGCAGTACTTC. Translated, it gives CAWSSLPPRFYEQYF.

The V and J genes are TRBV28 and TRBJ1-3; D is possibly TRBD1 (5 bases). From germline, CDR1 is MDHEN and CDR2 SYDVKM. The germline V and J ends were trimmed by 3 bases and 2 bases, with 11 bases remaining between them. The CDR3 is 15 residues long. The CDR3 DNA follows: TGTGCCAGCAGTTTCCCGGGAGGGGCTGGAAACACCATATATTTT. It is translated as CASSFPGGAGNTIYF.

The J gene is TRBJ2-3, the V gene TRBV6-5; 7 bases line up with TRBD2. The V gene end was trimmed by 0 bases and the J gene end by 4 bases; junction bases not matched to a gene: 4. Germline CDR1 is MNHEY and CDR2 is SVGAGI. This CDR3 comprises 15 residues. CDR3 coding DNA: TGTGCCAGCAGTTACTCCGGACTAGTATCAGATACGCAGTATTTT. Translated, it gives CASSYSGLVSDTQYF.

V usage is TRBV7-2 and J usage is TRBJ1-5; D gene ambiguous. Trimming removed 1 base at V and 4 bases at J, with 5 bases between. CDR3 length: 13 amino acids. Germline CDR1 SGHTA, CDR2 FQGNSA. The DNA for the CDR3 is TGTGCCAGCAGCTTAGGCCGGAATCAGCCCCAGCATTTT. Its translation is CASSLGRNQPQHF.

This chain uses TRBV5-1 with TRBJ1-3, with a possible D match to TRBD1 (5 bases). This CDR3 is 14 amino acids long. Trimming stripped 5 bases from V and 0 bases from J, with 9 bases between. Germline V gives CDR1 SGHRS, CDR2 YFSETQ. The CDR3 here is CASRRDGSGNTIYF. The CDR3 coding sequence is TGCGCCAGCAGAAGGGACGGCTCTGGAAACACCATATATTTT.

This clone was observed once. This chain links TRBV7-9 with TRBJ1-2; TRBD1 agrees at 10 bases. With V trimmed by 5 bases and J by 6 bases, 6 bases remained unmatched. The CDR3 extends over 14 amino acids. Germline CDR1 SEHNR, CDR2 FQNEAQ (reference sequence). The CDR3 is CASSLDRGHDGYTF. The DNA for the CDR3 is TGTGCCAGCAGCCTAGACAGGGGGCACGATGGCTACACCTTC.

This chain uses TRBV7-2 with TRBJ2-5; 13 bases are a match to TRBD2. Germline CDR1 is SGHTA and CDR2 is FQGNSA. Unmatched junction bases numbered 8, after V lost 5 bases and J lost 5 bases. There are 16 residues in the CDR3. The CDR3 region is CASSDTLAGGRETQYF. In DNA, the CDR3 is TGTGCCAGCAGCGATACACTAGCGGGGGGGAGGGAGACCCAGTACTTC.

This clone was observed a few times. The identical CDR3 is also encoded by other nucleotide sequences in the sample. J is TRBJ2-7 and V is TRBV9; 9 bases line up with TRBD1. The CDR3 covers 14 residues. V shed 5 bases and J 4 bases; nucleotides not matched to a gene: 7. Germline V gene data show CDR1 as SGDLS and CDR2 as YYNGEE. Here the CDR3 DNA reads TGTGCCAGCAGTGCCGGGACAGGGTTTTACGAGCAGTACTTC. It translates to CASSAGTGFYEQYF.

The J gene is TRBJ2-3, the V gene TRBV10-3, with TRBD1 identical over 9 bases. CDR1 is ENHRY and CDR2 is SYGVKD in the germline V gene. V dropped 4 bases and J dropped 2; count of bases not matched to a gene: 7. The CDR3 covers 16 residues. CDR3 loop: CAISGVGTGTTDTQYF. CDR3 nucleotides: TGTGCCATCAGTGGTGTAGGGACAGGGACCACAGATACGCAGTATTTT.

The chain couples TRBV10-3 to TRBJ2-1; tentatively, D is TRBD2 (5 bases). Trimming left V 8 bases short and J 7 bases short, with 9 bases between. This CDR3 contains 11 residues. Germline V gene data show CDR1 as ENHRY and CDR2 as SYGVKD. The CDR3 region is CAIEEGNEQFF. In nucleotides, the CDR3 is TGTGCCATCGAAGAGGGAAATGAGCAGTTCTTC.

The rearrangement uses TRBV28 and TRBJ1-2; 9 bases fit TRBD1. The CDR3 is made up of 14 amino acids. Trimming cost V 6 bases and J 5 bases; bases outside gene matches: 7. Germline CDR1 is MDHEN and CDR2 is SYDVKM. For the CDR3, the DNA is TGTGCCAGCAGGGGGACAGGGCCTAGTTATGGCTACACCTTC. Translated: CASRGTGPSYGYTF.

The chain employs TRBV5-1 and TRBJ1-4; no clear D gene. The CDR3 contains 14 residues. The germline gives CDR1 SGHRS, CDR2 YFSETQ. Between the trimmed V and J ends, which lost 2 bases and 4 bases, there was a span of 9 bases. CDR3 bases: TGCGCCAGCAGCTTTGGACGGGTTAATGAAAAACTGTTTTTT. Residues: CASSFGRVNEKLFF.

The chain links TRBV4-3 to TRBJ1-2; 7 bases match TRBD1. V lost 4 bases and J lost 7; bases outside the gene matches: 9. In germline, CDR1 is LGHNA, CDR2 YSLEER. This CDR3 has 14 amino acids. CDR3 sequence (DNA): TGCGCCAGCAGCCCAAAGGTCAGACAGGGTGGCTACACCTTC. It is translated as CASSPKVRQGGYTF.

The rearrangement links TRBV15 to TRBJ2-2; the D gene is possibly TRBD1 (6 bases). CDR3 length: 17 residues. The germline V gene encodes CDR1 LNHNV and CDR2 YYDKDF (reference sequence). V gave up 4 bases and J gave up 6 bases, with 21 bases separating them. CDR3 residues: CATSTWTVGDIAGELFF. The CDR3 coding sequence is TGTGCCACCAGCACCTGGACGGTAGGGGACATCGCCGGGGAGCTGTTTTTT.

The chain employs TRBV2 and TRBJ1-2; the D gene is possibly TRBD1 (6 bases). V gave up 2 bases and J gave up 5 bases, with 9 bases separating them. Germline CDR1 is SNHLY and CDR2 is FYNNEI. The CDR3 has 13 amino acids. The CDR3 sequence is CASSEIGQYGYTF. In nucleotides, the CDR3 is TGTGCCAGCAGTGAAATCGGACAGTATGGCTACACCTTC.

This rearrangement joins TRBV5-1 to TRBJ2-1; D tentatively fits TRBD1 or TRBD2 (6 bases each). The V gene's germline CDR1 is SGHRS and CDR2 YFSETQ. The ends were cut back, 0 bases at V and 4 bases at J, with 11 bases in the middle. This CDR3 is built from 15 residues. CDR3 nucleotide sequence: TGCGCCAGCAGCTTGGAGGGGGACTGGTACAATGAGCAGTTCTTC. It codes for CASSLEGDWYNEQFF.

V usage is TRBV5-1 and J usage is TRBJ2-2; 9 bases align to TRBD2. In germline, CDR1 is SGHRS, CDR2 YFSETQ. This CDR3 is built from 15 residues. V trimming: 0 bases; J trimming: 5 bases; junction bases outside the gene matches: 2. The CDR3 reads CASSLGLADTGELFF. CDR3 bases: TGCGCCAGCAGCTTGGGACTAGCGGATACCGGGGAGCTGTTTTTT.

This chain links TRBV5-1 with TRBJ2-7; no firm D call. There are 13 residues in the CDR3. Per the germline V gene, CDR1 is SGHRS and CDR2 is YFSETQ. V lost 0 bases, J lost 6 bases, and 10 bases lay in between. The CDR3 coding sequence is TGCGCCAGCAGCTTGGACCCGACGTCCGAGCAGTACTTC. Its translation is CASSLDPTSEQYF.

This clone was recorded a few times. The chain is built from TRBV11-2 and TRBJ2-1, with D tentatively TRBD1 or TRBD2 (6 bases each). Germline V gives CDR1 SGHAT, CDR2 FQNNGV. V was shortened by 0 bases and J by 8 bases, with 17 bases between the two germline ends. The length of the CDR3 is 16 residues. The CDR3: CASSLEPGAALHEQFF. CDR3 sequence (DNA): TGTGCCAGCAGCTTAGAACCGGGGGCAGCTTTACATGAGCAGTTCTTC.

The chain recombines TRBV5-4 with TRBJ2-5, with 16 bases lining up with TRBD2. The germline V gene has CDR1 SGHNT and CDR2 YYREEE (reference sequence). The CDR3 length is 20 residues. The V segment lost 2 bases and the J segment 3 bases; nucleotides outside the gene matches: 13. Here the CDR3 reads CASSFDLGLAGGPSEETQYF. Here the CDR3 DNA reads TGTGCCAGCAGCTTTGACCTGGGACTAGCGGGGGGGCCTAGCGAAGAGACCCAGTACTTC.